Below, 13 T cell receptor beta chains from the same sample are listed, as sequenced in a study of OX40 agonist ivuxolimab in advanced cancers. Clones were sequenced by immunoSEQ multiplex PCR, and TCRdb holds only the in-frame ones, with some missing. The table includes roughly 50,000 clones, over 80% detected once. The sample here was CD4+ or CD8+ T cells sorted from blood, taken in a trial of the OX40 agonist ivuxolimab. The receptors shown here come from an adult with an advanced solid tumor such as melanoma, head and neck, liver or kidney cancer.

The chain has TRBV19 and TRBJ1-6; maybe TRBD1 (6 bases). This CDR3 has 15 amino acids. Trimming stripped 5 bases from V and 7 bases from J, with 15 bases between. CDR1 and CDR2 from the germline V gene are LNHDA and SQIVND (reference sequence). The CDR3 spells CASSPVRGRNSPLHF. CDR3 coding DNA: TGTGCCAGTAGTCCCGTTCGGGGGCGGAATTCACCCCTCCACTTT.

The chain recombines TRBV6-6 with TRBJ2-1, with 12 bases matching TRBD2. Germline CDR1 and CDR2: MNHNY and SVGAGI (reference sequence). This CDR3 is 16 amino acids long. V lost 7 bases to trimming and J lost 7 bases; unmatched junction nucleotides: 11. CDR3 protein: CASIPSTSGGRNEQFF. CDR3 nucleotides: TGTGCCAGCATCCCCTCTACTAGCGGGGGGCGGAATGAGCAGTTCTTC.

The chain recombines TRBV5-4 with TRBJ2-2; 11 bases line up with TRBD1. The CDR3 consists of 16 residues. With 4 bases clipped from V and 2 bases from J, the junction kept 4 bases outside the gene matches. Germline loops: CDR1 SGHNT, CDR2 YYREEE (reference sequence). The CDR3 reads CASSPRTGGNTGELFF. In DNA, the CDR3 is TGTGCCAGCAGCCCGAGGACAGGGGGCAACACCGGGGAGCTGTTTTTT.

The chain links TRBV5-1 to TRBJ1-2, with 7 bases fitting TRBD1. This CDR3 spans 16 amino acids. Germline V gene sequence: CDR1 SGHRS, CDR2 YFSETQ. Trimming at V came to 0 bases and at J to 0 bases, leaving 5 bases not matched to a gene. The CDR3 DNA reads TGCGCCAGCAGCTTGGAGGGCAGGGGGGCTAACTATGGCTACACCTTC. Its translation: CASSLEGRGANYGYTF.

The chain has TRBV7-2 and TRBJ1-2; the D gene is possibly TRBD1 (5 bases). The CDR3 runs 13 residues. The V end lost 6 bases, the J end lost 5 bases, and 13 bases lay between the germline ends. The V gene's germline CDR1 is SGHTA and CDR2 FQGNSA. The CDR3 coding sequence is TGTGCCAGCAGTTCTGGAGGGGTATATGGCTACACCTTC. Translated: CASSSGGVYGYTF.

This clone rates as medium-sized. The CDR3 spells CASSPGTTVDEAFF. The CDR3 DNA reads TGTGCCAGCTCACCGGGCACAACGGTGGATGAAGCTTTCTTT. The chain uses TRBV18 and TRBJ1-1; D remains unclear. The CDR3 has 14 residues. V lost 3 bases and J lost 7, with 15 bases in between. Per germline, CDR1 KGHSH and CDR2 LQKENI.

This clone has a single count. The chain carries TRBV27 and TRBJ1-5; D is unresolved. There are 13 residues in the CDR3. Germline V gene data show CDR1 as MNHEY and CDR2 as SMNVEV (reference sequence). The V gene lost 0 bases and the J gene lost 10 bases, with 10 bases spanning the gap. The chain's CDR3 is CASSLSIRSPQHF. CDR3 nucleotides: TGTGCCAGCAGTTTATCGATAAGAAGTCCCCAGCATTTT.

This clone was detected once. The chain has TRBV19 and TRBJ1-2, with a tentative D call TRBD1 (5 bases). CDR3 length: 14 residues. The germline V and J ends were trimmed by 5 bases and 7 bases, with 17 bases remaining between them. From germline, CDR1 is LNHDA and CDR2 SQIVND (reference sequence). The CDR3 DNA is TGTGCCAGTAGTCCCCCTGGGGGGGTCGGTGGCTACACCTTC. It specifies CASSPPGGVGGYTF.

This chain connects TRBV6-6 to TRBJ1-4, with 7 bases fitting TRBD1. The CDR3 runs 14 residues. Unmatched junction bases numbered 1, after V lost 4 bases and J lost 2 bases. CDR1 MNHNY and CDR2 SVGAGI come from the germline V gene (reference sequence). The CDR3 here is CASSSTGTNEKLFF. CDR3 bases: TGTGCCAGCAGTTCGACAGGGACTAATGAAAAACTGTTTTTT.

The rearrangement uses TRBV10-2 and TRBJ2-7, with D perhaps matching TRBD2 (5 bases). Trimming took off 3 bases at V and 5 bases at J, with 8 bases between the two ends. CDR1 and CDR2 from the germline V gene are WSHSY and SAAADI. The CDR3 loop spans 12 amino acids. The DNA for the CDR3 is TGCGCCAGCAGTGAAATCGGGAACGAGCAGTACGTC. This encodes CASSEIGNEQYV.

This clone has only one observation. This chain uses TRBV5-5 with TRBJ2-5; TRBD2 is a possible D gene (5 bases). The CDR3 runs to 13 residues. CDR1 and CDR2 (germline): SGHKS, YYEKEE (reference sequence). V was shortened by 5 bases and J by 5 bases, with 13 bases between the two germline ends. The CDR3, as DNA: TGTGCCAGCAGGGGAGTGGTGTACGAGACCCAGTACTTC. This translates into CASRGVVYETQYF.

The chain recombines TRBV5-1 with TRBJ2-1; TRBD2 is a possible D gene (6 bases). Germline values: CDR1 SGHRS, CDR2 YFSETQ. With 4 bases removed from V and 4 bases from J, the gap between germline ends came to 9 bases. The CDR3 spans 13 residues. CDR3 coding DNA: TGCGCCAGCAGCCCGGGGGATTACAATGAGCAGTTCTTC. Protein product: CASSPGDYNEQFF.

The chain couples TRBV5-6 to TRBJ2-7; D not certain. The V and J ends lost 0 bases and 6 bases respectively, with 10 bases between them. Germline CDR1 reads SGHDT; CDR2 reads YYEEEE. There are 13 residues in the CDR3. Here the CDR3 reads CASSLAVTGEQYF. In DNA form, the CDR3 reads TGTGCCAGCAGCTTGGCCGTTACCGGCGAGCAGTACTTC. Full variable domain (outside the CDR3, taken from reference TRBV5-6 and TRBJ2-7): DAGVTQSPTHLIKTRGQQVTLRCSPKSGHDTVSWYQQALGQGPQFIFQYYEEEERQRGNFPDRFSGHQFPNYSSELNVNALLLGDSALYLCASSLAVTGEQYFGPGTRLTVT.